This T cell receptor beta chain originates from a study of shared T cell receptors in the human thymus. The data were produced by immunoSEQ multiplex PCR, yet TCRdb's version contains in-frame clones alone and is incomplete. The sample consists of 700,000 to 750,000 clones, 70% to 90% of them appearing once. This CDR3 has 14 residues. V lost 8 bases to trimming and J lost 6 bases; unmatched junction nucleotides: 12. CDR1 is LGHNT, CDR2 FRNRAP, per germline. This sample also belongs to another study, concerning human thymus T cells. As that report states: Infants served as donors; they were healthy and Finnish and were having corrective surgery for congenital heart defects. Corrective cardiac surgery supplied the resected thymus tissue. Across thymic and blood repertoires, the usage of V and J genes appeared to be biased. Unrelated individuals reportedly shared highly overlapping thymic TCR repertoires.

The clonotype originates from a girl under three years old with a congenital heart defect. V and J are TRBV12-5 and TRBJ1-1; 7 positions agree with TRBD1. Sequences were obtained from thymocytes. The DNA for the CDR3 is TGTGCTAGTTGGGGACAGATAGGGAGAGCTGAAGCTTTCTTT. Translated, it gives CASWGQIGRAEAFF.